A selection of T cell receptor beta chains follows, all from one sample in a study of T cell responses to AZD1222 COVID-19 vaccine. Profiling relied on immunoSEQ multiplex PCR, and the TCRdb table lists in-frame clones only, not all of them. In the table there are about 130,000 clones, 84% of which are singletons. The sequenced sample was peripheral blood, obtained on day 0 of AZD1222 vaccination. Every receptor here comes from an adult in good health. The CDR3 runs from the conserved cysteine through the conserved F or W. A D gene is named only where the DNA matches it firmly. Only part of the rows carry a size: once, few, many, or a class if the clone is expanded.

>TRBV28|.|TRBJ1-6|once
CASSFRGGGSPLHF
TGTGCCAGCAGTTTCAGGGGTGGGGGTTCACCCCTCCACTTT
>TRBV29-1|.|TRBJ1-5|.
CSVEEGRGSNQPQHF
TGCAGCGTTGAGGAGGGAAGGGGAAGCAATCAGCCCCAGCATTTT
>TRBV10-3|TRBD1|TRBJ2-4|few
CAISPDRGDIQYF
TGTGCCATCAGTCCAGACAGGGGAGACATTCAGTACTTC
>TRBV19|TRBD1|TRBJ2-7|.
CASSISPGQGNYEQYF
TGTGCCAGTAGTATTAGTCCGGGACAGGGAAACTACGAGCAGTACTTC
>TRBV18|.|TRBJ1-3|.
CASSPLPGSLGNTIYF
TGTGCCAGCTCACCACTTCCAGGTTCACTTGGAAACACCATATATTTT
>TRBV27|.|TRBJ2-2|.
CASSHNTGELFF
TGTGCCAGCAGTCATAACACCGGGGAGCTGTTTTTT
>TRBV7-2|TRBD1|TRBJ1-5|.
CASSLGQGAYQPQHF
TGTGCCAGCAGCTTAGGGCAGGGGGCATATCAGCCCCAGCATTTT
>TRBV12-3/TRBV12-4|.|TRBJ1-5|once
CASSLRGNQPQHF
TGTGCCAGCAGTTTGAGGGGCAATCAGCCCCAGCATTTT
>TRBV15|.|TRBJ1-3|.
CATSRVDGNTIYF
TGTGCCACCAGCAGAGTGGACGGAAACACCATATATTTT
>TRBV11-2|TRBD1|TRBJ1-2|.
CASSLDFGRGRGYTF
TGTGCCAGCAGCTTAGATTTTGGTAGGGGGCGCGGCTACACCTTC
>TRBV18|TRBD1|TRBJ1-5|.
CASSPQDRVQPQHF
TGTGCCAGCTCACCACAGGACAGGGTTCAGCCCCAGCATTTT
>TRBV20-1|.|TRBJ1-2|.
CSGDDYGGYTF
TGCAGTGGAGACGACTACGGCGGCTACACCTTC
>TRBV19|.|TRBJ1-2|.
CASIGTGGQSNYGYTF
TGTGCCAGTATTGGGACCGGAGGACAGAGTAACTATGGCTACACCTTC
>TRBV28|.|TRBJ1-1|.
CASSLAGRRNTEAFF
TGTGCCAGCAGTTTGGCCGGACGGCGGAACACTGAAGCTTTCTTT
>TRBV3-1/TRBV3-2|.|TRBJ2-7|.
CASSPRQATYEQYF
TGTGCCAGCAGCCCCCGACAGGCCACCTACGAGCAGTACTTC
>TRBV12-5|.|TRBJ1-1|.
CASARGGSVTEAFF
TGTGCTAGTGCCCGGGGGGGTTCGGTCACTGAAGCTTTCTTT
>TRBV2|.|TRBJ1-1|.
CASSEALMRGAWRTEAFF
TGTGCCAGCAGTGAAGCGCTGATGAGGGGCGCCTGGAGAACTGAAGCTTTCTTT
>TRBV5-1|.|TRBJ1-2|few
CASSPPAGNYGYTF
TGCGCCAGCAGCCCCCCGGCAGGTAACTATGGCTACACCTTC
>TRBV4-1|.|TRBJ2-3|.
CASSQGKGVTGNTDTQYF
TGCGCCAGCAGCCAAGGAAAAGGAGTTACAGGGAACACAGATACGCAGTATTTT
>TRBV28|.|TRBJ2-7|.
CASSQRQGLTYEQYF
TGTGCCAGCAGTCAGAGACAGGGACTTACCTACGAGCAGTACTTC
>TRBV6-5|.|TRBJ1-1|.
CASSPGPHTEAFF
TGTGCCAGCAGTCCGGGACCCCACACTGAAGCTTTCTTT
>TRBV7-9|.|TRBJ1-6|.
CATGGGGGSPLHF
TGTGCCACTGGAGGGGGGGGTGGTTCACCCCTCCACTTT
>TRBV5-1|.|TRBJ1-3|few
CASSLEGSGNTIYF
TGCGCCAGCAGCTTGGAGGGTTCTGGAAACACCATATATTTT
>TRBV5-1|.|TRBJ1-4|.
CASSLAGVATNEKLFF
TGCGCCAGCAGCTTGGCAGGGGTGGCAACTAATGAAAAACTGTTTTTT
>TRBV3-1/TRBV3-2|.|TRBJ2-2|few
CASSQERGELFF
TGTGCCAGCAGCCAAGAACGGGGGGAGCTGTTTTTT
>TRBV28|TRBD1|TRBJ2-1|.
CASKGQGRSYNEQFF
TGTGCCTCCAAGGGACAGGGGAGGTCCTACAATGAGCAGTTCTTC
>TRBV3-1/TRBV3-2|.|TRBJ2-2|.
CATSSEGGELFF
TGTGCCACATCTAGTGAGGGCGGGGAGCTGTTTTTT
>TRBV18|.|TRBJ1-1|.
CASSPAGREAFF
TGTGCCAGCTCACCAGCGGGACGTGAAGCTTTCTTT
>TRBV5-6|.|TRBJ1-4|.
CASSRSGQVNEKLFF
TGTGCCAGCAGCCGCTCGGGACAAGTTAATGAAAAACTGTTTTTT